The 32 T cell receptor beta chains presented below share a single source sample, sequenced in a study of cytomegalovirus exposure and HLA in healthy donors. In the PCR, 60 Vbeta and 13 Jbeta primers were used. This table comes from immunoSEQ multiplex PCR, and its TCRdb copy is limited to in-frame clones, with some not included. The sample lists approximately 35,000 clones, around 84% seen once, with around 3.6% in the top ten. Source material: PBMCs. Receptors were obtained from a young woman in good health and CMV-seronegative.

This clone was recorded only once. The rearrangement joins TRBV14 to TRBJ1-1; D not certain. This CDR3 comprises 11 residues. Looked up from germline, CDR1 is SGHDN and CDR2 is FVKESK. Trimming took off 4 bases at V and 5 bases at J, with 5 bases between the two ends. The CDR3: CASSPLTEAFF. The CDR3 nucleotides read TGTGCCAGCAGCCCCTTGACTGAAGCTTTCTTT. The whole variable domain, filled in from reference TRBV14 and TRBJ1-1, reads EAGVTQFPSHSVIEKGQTVTLRCDPISGHDNLYWYRRVMGKEIKFLLHFVKESKQDESGMPNNRFLAERTGGTYSTLKVQPAELEDSGVYFCASSPLTEAFFGQGTRLTVV.

This clone was observed a few times. This chain uses TRBV10-3 with TRBJ2-2; 8 nucleotides agree with TRBD2. The CDR3 length is 16 residues. Germline loops: CDR1 ENHRY, CDR2 SYGVKD. Trimming at V came to 4 bases and at J to 6 bases, leaving 10 bases not matched to a gene. CDR3 sequence: CAISVGLAGSAGELFF. The CDR3 bases are TGTGCCATCAGTGTCGGTCTAGCGGGCTCGGCCGGGGAGCTGTTTTTT.

The chain links TRBV7-2 to TRBJ2-7; perhaps TRBD1 as D (6 bases). The germline V gene has CDR1 SGHTA and CDR2 FQGNSA. The CDR3 covers 14 residues. The ends were cut back, 4 bases at V and 3 bases at J, with 13 bases in the middle. CDR3 coding DNA: TGTGCCAGCAGCTACAGGGTAACGGGCTACGAGCAGTACTTC. It is translated as CASSYRVTGYEQYF.

The chain recombines TRBV5-6 with TRBJ1-2; D unresolved. V lost 8 bases, J lost 4 bases, and 9 bases lay in between. CDR1 is SGHDT, CDR2 YYEEEE, per germline. The CDR3 runs to 11 residues. The CDR3 DNA follows: TGTGCCAGTCACGGAGGCTATGGCTACACCTTC. It translates to CASHGGYGYTF.

V is TRBV7-9 and J is TRBJ1-2; 7 nucleotides line up with TRBD1. This CDR3 comprises 14 residues. V dropped 5 bases and J dropped 3; count of bases not matched to a gene: 6. Germline values: CDR1 SEHNR, CDR2 FQNEAQ (reference sequence). Here the CDR3 DNA reads TGTGCCAGCAGCCACAGGGGCGACGACTATGGCTACACCTTC. The encoded protein is CASSHRGDDYGYTF.

V and J are TRBV18 and TRBJ1-1; D call uncertain. Between the trimmed V and J ends, which lost 2 bases and 3 bases, there was a span of 13 bases. Germline CDR1 and CDR2: KGHSH and LQKENI. CDR3 length: 15 amino acids. CDR3 region: CASSPWREVDTEAFF. CDR3 bases: TGTGCCAGCTCACCATGGCGGGAAGTAGACACTGAAGCTTTCTTT.

The chain uses TRBV5-1 and TRBJ2-7; TRBD1 matches 8 bases. Germline CDR1 is SGHRS and CDR2 is YFSETQ. The V gene end was trimmed by 0 bases and the J gene end by 5 bases; junction bases not matched to a gene: 10. This CDR3 is built from 16 residues. Here the CDR3 DNA reads TGCGCCAGCAGCTTGGTTGGCCAGGGGGCTTTAAACGAGCAGTACTTC. It yields the protein CASSLVGQGALNEQYF.

V is TRBV10-3 and J is TRBJ2-7; TRBD2 matches at 12 bases. The V gene end was trimmed by 7 bases and the J gene end by 6 bases; junction bases not matched to a gene: 10. Looked up from germline, CDR1 is ENHRY and CDR2 is SYGVKD. The CDR3 runs to 15 residues. The CDR3: CAITADLAGGVEQYF. The CDR3, as DNA: TGTGCCATCACCGCGGATCTAGCGGGGGGGGTCGAGCAGTACTTC.

The rearrangement links TRBV18 to TRBJ2-5; no definite D call. This CDR3 contains 17 residues. From germline, CDR1 is KGHSH and CDR2 LQKENI. V lost 3 bases and J lost 0, with 17 bases in between. CDR3 sequence: CASSPASGGLYQETQYF. The CDR3 DNA sequence: TGTGCCAGCTCACCGGCTTCTGGCGGCCTATACCAAGAGACCCAGTACTTC.

This chain uses TRBV28 with TRBJ2-1, with TRBD2 identical over 10 bases. Per germline, CDR1 MDHEN and CDR2 SYDVKM. The CDR3 has 14 amino acids. Trimming at V came to 1 base and at J to 9 bases, leaving 3 bases not matched to a gene. The CDR3 loop is CASSLLAGGGEQFF. DNA for the CDR3: TGTGCCAGCAGTTTATTAGCGGGAGGAGGTGAGCAGTTCTTC.

The chain recombines TRBV19 with TRBJ1-5; 8 positions agree with TRBD1. The CDR3 covers 16 residues. CDR1 is LNHDA, CDR2 SQIVND, per germline (reference sequence). V was pared by 3 bases and J by 2 bases, with 6 bases of the junction left unmatched. DNA of the CDR3: TGTGCCAGTAGTATTCAGGGGGCTGGAGGCAATCAGCCCCAGCATTTT. It translates to CASSIQGAGGNQPQHF.

The chain is built from TRBV19 and TRBJ2-1, with 7 bases fitting TRBD2. Germline CDR1 and CDR2: LNHDA and SQIVND (reference sequence). CDR3 length: 14 amino acids. V was pared by 7 bases and J by 0 bases, with 3 bases of the junction left unmatched. This CDR3 reads CASIGGGSYNEQFF. CDR3 in DNA: TGTGCCAGTATTGGGGGGGGCTCCTACAATGAGCAGTTCTTC.

The V gene is TRBV27, the J gene TRBJ2-7; 10 bases agree with TRBD2. This CDR3 contains 15 residues. J gave up 1 base and V 5 bases, and 5 bases lay outside the gene matches. Germline V lookup: CDR1 MNHEY, CDR2 SMNVEV (reference sequence). Here the CDR3 DNA reads TGTGCCAGCAGTATGTCTAGCGGGAGTTCCTACGAGCAGTACTTC. It encodes CASSMSSGSSYEQYF.

A remark on this clone: The germline gene is not matched at one end of the junction; a read error may be the cause. The gene calls are TRBV7-9 and TRBJ2-7, with D tentatively TRBD1 (6 bases). Germline V lookup: CDR1 SEHNR, CDR2 FQNEAQ (reference sequence). The length of the CDR3 is 14 residues. CDR3 amino acids: CSSSSFTGSYEQYF. The CDR3, as DNA: TGTTCCAGCAGCTCTTTTACAGGGTCCTACGAGCAGTACTTC.

The chain uses TRBV4-2 and TRBJ1-2, with D hard to call. Trimming took off 5 bases at V and 6 bases at J, with 16 bases between the two ends. The CDR3 is 14 residues long. Germline CDR1 and CDR2: LGHNA and YNFKEQ. CDR3 in DNA: TGTGCCAGCAGCACATCTAAGGAGGCCCATGGCTACACCTTC. Translated: CASSTSKEAHGYTF.

In this sample, this clone turned up once. The chain combines TRBV27 with TRBJ2-7; D gene uncertain. V was cut by 5 bases and J by 2 bases, with 16 bases left in between. The germline CDR1 and CDR2 sequences are MNHEY and SMNVEV (reference sequence). The CDR3 is 15 residues long. The CDR3 DNA reads TGTGCCAGCAGTGTTTATTCCGGGTCTCCCTACGAGCAGTACTTC. Its translation is CASSVYSGSPYEQYF.

In this sample, this clone turned up once. This chain connects TRBV19 to TRBJ1-1; TRBD1 aligns across 8 bases. J gave up 5 bases and V 6 bases, and 5 bases lay outside the gene matches. The length of the CDR3 is 13 residues. From germline, CDR1 is LNHDA and CDR2 SQIVND (reference sequence). The CDR3 here is CASRVDRETEAFF. CDR3 nucleotide sequence: TGTGCCAGTAGGGTGGACAGGGAAACTGAAGCTTTCTTT.

The rearrangement joins TRBV19 to TRBJ2-7; 9 nucleotides match TRBD1. This CDR3 has 15 residues. CDR1 is LNHDA, CDR2 SQIVND, per germline (reference sequence). V shed 5 bases and J 3 bases; nucleotides not matched to a gene: 8. CDR3: CASSLRDRDVYEQYF. CDR3 bases: TGTGCCAGTAGTCTACGGGACAGGGACGTCTACGAGCAGTACTTC.

The J gene is TRBJ2-7, the V gene TRBV19, with D perhaps matching TRBD1 (5 bases). The germline V gene has CDR1 LNHDA and CDR2 SQIVND (reference sequence). The length of the CDR3 is 13 residues. V gave up 5 bases and J gave up 2 bases, with 10 bases separating them. The CDR3 region has the DNA TGTGCCAGTAGTCTAAGACAGACCTACGAGCAGTACTTC. Protein sequence: CASSLRQTYEQYF.

The chain carries TRBV5-1 and TRBJ1-4; maybe TRBD1 (5 bases). The ends were cut back, 1 base at V and 6 bases at J, with 10 bases in the middle. Germline V gene sequence: CDR1 SGHRS, CDR2 YFSETQ. This CDR3 contains 14 residues. CDR3 amino acids: CASSLRGTDEKLFF. CDR3 DNA sequence: TGCGCCAGCAGCTTGCGGGGGACGGATGAAAAACTGTTTTTT.

The rearrangement joins TRBV5-6 to TRBJ2-5, with 10 bases identical to TRBD2. The CDR3 covers 17 residues. V was pared by 0 bases and J by 4 bases, with 9 bases of the junction left unmatched. Germline-derived CDR1 and CDR2 are SGHDT and YYEEEE. CDR3 nucleotide sequence: TGTGCCAGCAGCTTGGTATTGCTAGCGGGAGTTGGAGAGACCCAGTACTTC. Its translation: CASSLVLLAGVGETQYF. Looking up the rest from reference TRBV5-6 and TRBJ2-5 gives the full variable domain: DAGVTQSPTHLIKTRGQQVTLRCSPKSGHDTVSWYQQALGQGPQFIFQYYEEEERQRGNFPDRFSGHQFPNYSSELNVNALLLGDSALYLCASSLVLLAGVGETQYFGPGTRLLVL.

The chain has TRBV7-3 and TRBJ2-1, with D uncertain. Per the germline V gene, CDR1 is SGHTA and CDR2 is FQGTGA. The CDR3 totals 15 residues. V was shortened by 3 bases and J by 0 bases, with 9 bases between the two germline ends. The CDR3 sequence is CASSFLADSYNEQFF. CDR3 in DNA: TGTGCCAGCAGCTTCTTGGCGGACTCCTACAATGAGCAGTTCTTC.

The rearrangement uses TRBV28 and TRBJ2-5; 9 nucleotides match TRBD1. Germline V lookup: CDR1 MDHEN, CDR2 SYDVKM. There are 17 residues in the CDR3. The V segment lost 2 bases and the J segment 3 bases; nucleotides outside the gene matches: 10. The DNA for the CDR3 is TGTGCCAGCAGTTTACGTAGTTTTCGGGACAGGGAAGAGACCCAGTACTTC. Amino acids: CASSLRSFRDREETQYF.

The V gene is TRBV6-5, the J gene TRBJ1-5, with no clear D. This CDR3 is 13 amino acids long. Trimming pared 2 bases from V and 7 bases from J, leaving 9 bases between. Germline values: CDR1 MNHEY, CDR2 SVGAGI. CDR3 loop: CASSYGSGQPQHF. CDR3 sequence (DNA): TGTGCCAGCAGTTACGGCTCAGGACAGCCCCAGCATTTT.

This clone was detected only once. The CDR3 DNA reads TGTGCCAGCAGTTACGGTTTTAGGGGGATCCAGTACTTC. It translates to CASSYGFRGIQYF. The chain carries TRBV6-5 and TRBJ2-5; possible D gene TRBD1, 6 bases. The CDR3 is 13 residues long. CDR1 and CDR2 (germline): MNHEY, SVGAGI. With 2 bases removed from V and 10 bases from J, the gap between germline ends came to 14 bases.

The gene calls are TRBV5-1 and TRBJ2-1, with 10 bases identical to TRBD2. The germline V gene has CDR1 SGHRS and CDR2 YFSETQ. The CDR3 spans 14 residues. Losses at the gene ends were 7 bases for V and 4 bases for J; bases not matched to a gene: 5. In DNA, the CDR3 is TGCGCCAGCTCCCCTAGCGGGGGTTACAATGAGCAGTTCTTC. Protein product: CASSPSGGYNEQFF.

A single count supports this clone. The DNA for the CDR3 is TGTGCCAGTAGTATTTTAGGGGCTGGCTACACCTTC. Protein product: CASSILGAGYTF. The chain carries TRBV19 and TRBJ1-2, with a tentative D call TRBD1 (5 bases). Per germline, CDR1 LNHDA and CDR2 SQIVND (reference sequence). V shed 3 bases and J shed 7 bases, with 9 bases lying between them. The CDR3 is 12 amino acids.

This chain connects TRBV2 to TRBJ2-7; D is unclear. This CDR3 has 12 residues. In germline, CDR1 is SNHLY, CDR2 FYNNEI. Trimming left V 4 bases short and J 0 bases short, with 4 bases between. The CDR3 bases are TGTGCCAGCAGTGGGCCCTCCTACGAGCAGTACTTC. Encoded protein: CASSGPSYEQYF.

J is TRBJ2-5 and V is TRBV7-2; TRBD1 is a possible D gene (6 bases). The DNA end favors TRBJ2-7, so the J call may be wrong. The CDR3 extends over 14 amino acids. The germline V gene encodes CDR1 SGHTA and CDR2 FQGNSA. CDR3 coding DNA: TGTGCCAGCGGGGTGGGGACACCCTCCTACGAGCAGTACTTC. It translates to CASGVGTPSYEQYF.

In regard to this clone: Sequence at one end of the junction differs from germline and may be a read error. The CDR3 spells CASSQDGQGATYNSPLNF. CDR3 nucleotides: TGCGCCAGCAGCCAAGACGGACAGGGGGCTACGTATAATTCACCCCTCAACTTT. V and J are TRBV4-3 and TRBJ1-6, with 11 bases fitting TRBD1. CDR1 and CDR2 from the germline V gene are LGHNA and YSLEER. CDR3 size: 18 residues.

This rearrangement joins TRBV6-1 to TRBJ2-1; 9 positions agree with TRBD1. Germline V gene data show CDR1 as MNHNS and CDR2 as SASEGT. The CDR3 covers 15 residues. V trimming: 5 bases; J trimming: 2 bases; junction bases outside the gene matches: 4. The CDR3 region has the DNA TGTGCCAGCAGTCCACAGGGGGCCGCCTACAATGAGCAGTTCTTC. Protein sequence: CASSPQGAAYNEQFF.

The chain carries TRBV4-2 and TRBJ2-1; 7 bases align to TRBD2. This CDR3 is 14 amino acids long. V lost 0 bases, J lost 12 bases, and 8 bases stayed unmatched. The germline CDR1 and CDR2 sequences are LGHNA and YNFKEQ. CDR3: CASSQDLGAGTQFF. For the CDR3, the DNA is TGTGCCAGCAGCCAAGATCTGGGAGCGGGGACGCAGTTCTTC.